This section outlines one TCR beta chain sequence together with its context. The antigen is not known. The junction and the germline gene differ at one end; a read error may be behind it. Then a second PCR, running roughly 6 to 12 cycles, was carried out with a sample-barcoded 5' primer and a J-beta primer mix. Researchers report that a template-switch adaptor with 12 random nucleotides tagged each cDNA molecule. Any given sample supplied a minimum of 2.5 million CDR3-containing paired-end reads. TCRdb re-called the 5' RACE reads with MiXCR, one entry per CDR3 protein. The sample records hundreds of thousands of distinct CDR3 sequences, 40% to 45% being singletons. Investigators took around 11 milliliters of peripheral blood from every donor. The sample is drawn from a study of blood T cells in healthy people across ages. Study outcomes and limitations: Higher diversity, along with more naive CD4+ cells, distinguished long-lived donors from aged donors.

The receptor's source is a man at least 80 years old in good health. The sequencing input was blood.

The CDR3 nucleotides read TGTGCCAGCAGCTTCGGGCTAGCGGGACTCCAAGAGACCCAGAACTTC. This translates into CASSFGLAGLQETQNF. The V and J genes are TRBV7-2 and TRBJ2-5; the match to TRBD2 covers 9 bases. Germline V lookup: CDR1 SGHTA, CDR2 FQGNSA. The CDR3 consists of 16 residues.